Shown below are 7 T cell receptor beta chains from a single sample sequenced in a study of Tregs in tolerant kidney transplant recipients (dated by TCRdb to between 2018 and 2021). Transplants used related donors with nonmyeloablative bone marrow transplantation; mixed chimerism was transient in the human trials. Libraries came from the immunoSEQ multiplex PCR assay. TCRdb retrieved this table from immuneACCESS and kept in-frame rearrangements only. Not all clones are present; in checked studies, unresolved V genes account for under half, and no reason is known for the remainder. A total of about 90,000 clones appear in this sample, more than 85% of them only once. Clones ranked in the top ten supply more than 1.5% of the sample. The input for sequencing was CD4+ T cells from blood (PBMCs), taken 12 months after the transplant. Receptors were obtained from a human patient who received a combined kidney and bone marrow transplant. Where a transplant has occurred, the graft donor may have supplied some of the T cells.

V gene TRBV5-1 combines with J gene TRBJ2-7; D may be TRBD2 (5 bases). The CDR3 is made up of 13 amino acids. Trimming removed 2 bases from V and 4 bases from J, with 10 bases in between. Germline-derived CDR1 and CDR2 are SGHRS and YFSETQ. The CDR3, as DNA: TGCGCCAGCAGCTTCATTGAGGGTTACGAGCAGTACTTC. As protein: CASSFIEGYEQYF.

V is TRBV19 and J is TRBJ2-3, with 7 bases aligning to TRBD2. The trim removed 6 bases at V and 2 bases at J, leaving 5 bases unmatched. The CDR3 has 14 residues. Germline loops: CDR1 LNHDA, CDR2 SQIVND (reference sequence). The CDR3 spells CASSTLAATDTQYF. The DNA of the CDR3 is TGTGCCAGTAGCACCCTAGCGGCCACAGATACGCAGTATTTT.

The genes are TRBV19 and TRBJ2-2; TRBD2 matches at 7 bases. Trimming at V came to 2 bases and at J to 7 bases, leaving 7 bases not matched to a gene. There are 15 residues in the CDR3. The germline V gene has CDR1 LNHDA and CDR2 SQIVND (reference sequence). The CDR3 here is CASSISRGRVGELFF. In nucleotides, the CDR3 is TGTGCCAGTAGTATATCCCGGGGGAGGGTCGGGGAGCTGTTTTTT.

The V call is TRBV7-3, the J call TRBJ2-2; TRBD2 might be the D (7 bases). The CDR3 extends over 17 amino acids. V was shortened by 7 bases and J by 3 bases, with 21 bases between the two germline ends. The germline CDR1 and CDR2 sequences are SGHTA and FQGTGA. CDR3 loop: CASTSVLGGADTGELFF. The CDR3 DNA is TGTGCCAGCACCTCCGTCTTGGGGGGGGCGGACACCGGGGAGCTGTTTTTT.

The chain employs TRBV9 and TRBJ2-3; 14 bases align to TRBD2. Germline V CDR1 and CDR2: SGDLS, YYNGEE. V lost 1 base and J lost 5; bases outside the gene matches: 6. This CDR3 spans 17 amino acids. CDR3 sequence reads: CASSVRLAGGPQDTQYF. Written as DNA, the CDR3 is TGTGCCAGCAGCGTAAGACTAGCGGGAGGGCCTCAAGATACGCAGTATTTT.

The CDR3 region is CASSSPGSEKLFF. In DNA form, the CDR3 reads TGTGCCAGCAGTTCGCCCGGGTCTGAAAAACTGTTTTTT. V and J are TRBV28 and TRBJ1-4; the D is unclear. Germline values: CDR1 MDHEN, CDR2 SYDVKM. Trimming removed 4 bases at V and 7 bases at J, with 10 bases between. The CDR3 covers 13 residues.

The chain recombines TRBV11-2 with TRBJ2-5, with D tentatively TRBD1 (5 bases). The CDR3 consists of 15 residues. The germline V gene encodes CDR1 SGHAT and CDR2 FQNNGV. V gave up 0 bases and J gave up 4 bases, with 12 bases separating them. The CDR3 loop is CASSLDRLQGETQYF. The CDR3 bases are TGTGCCAGCAGCTTAGATCGTCTTCAGGGAGAGACCCAGTACTTC.